The next 18 T cell receptor beta chains were all read from a single sample in a study of blood T cell repertoires in COVID-19. Assay used: immunoSEQ multiplex PCR; TCRdb lists only in-frame clones, some missing. The table includes roughly 320,000 clones, 85% detected once. The sequencing sample was made of peripheral blood. Receptors were obtained from a human donor in a cohort sampled during active COVID-19.

This clone was recorded a few times. The same CDR3 is also encoded by other DNA sequences in this sample. This chain links TRBV19 with TRBJ1-1; no clear D. The CDR3 covers 11 residues. V shed 3 bases and J shed 4 bases, with 3 bases lying between them. Germline CDR1 is LNHDA and CDR2 is SQIVND (reference sequence). The CDR3 nucleotides are TGTGCCAGTAGTATCGTCACTGAAGCTTTCTTT. Amino acids: CASSIVTEAFF.

The table lists this clone with a count of one. V and J are TRBV5-1 and TRBJ1-2; D is possibly TRBD1 (6 bases). The CDR3 is 12 residues long. CDR1 and CDR2 (germline): SGHRS, YFSETQ. Trimming stripped 4 bases from V and 2 bases from J, with 6 bases between. As DNA, the CDR3 is TGCGCCAGCAGCACAGGGAACTATGGCTACACCTTC. Translation gives CASSTGNYGYTF.

J is TRBJ2-7 and V is TRBV10-3, with 8 bases identical to TRBD1. The V segment lost 3 bases and the J segment 3 bases; nucleotides outside the gene matches: 7. The CDR3 covers 15 residues. Looked up from germline, CDR1 is ENHRY and CDR2 is SYGVKD. The CDR3 DNA follows: TGTGCCATCAGTGACCTGACAGGGGAGTTCTACGAGCAGTACTTC. Its translation is CAISDLTGEFYEQYF.

With respect to this clone: The sample has other DNA sequences that encode this CDR3 too. This rearrangement joins TRBV5-8 to TRBJ2-1; D may be TRBD1 (6 bases). Germline V gene lookup returns CDR1 SGHTS and CDR2 YDEGEE. The CDR3 sequence is 15 residues long. V shed 5 bases and J shed 4 bases, with 16 bases lying between them. The CDR3: CASSFRGGRYNEQFF. In DNA form, the CDR3 reads TGTGCCAGCAGTTTCCGAGGGGGAAGGTACAATGAGCAGTTCTTC.

In nucleotides, the CDR3 is TGTGCCTGGATAATATCCACTGAAGCTTTCTTT. It yields the protein CAWIISTEAFF. This rearrangement joins TRBV30 to TRBJ1-1, with D unresolved. Germline values: CDR1 GTSNPN, CDR2 SVGIG (reference sequence). This CDR3 contains 11 residues. The V gene lost 4 bases and the J gene lost 4 bases, with 7 bases spanning the gap. The full variable domain, with the rest looked up from reference TRBV30 and TRBJ1-1, is SQTIHQWPATLVQPVGSPLSLECTVEGTSNPNLYWYRQAAGRGLQLLFYSVGIGQISSEVPQNLSASRPQDRQFILSSKKLLLSDSGFYLCAWIISTEAFFGQGTRLTVV.

The gene calls are TRBV14 and TRBJ1-6; D might be TRBD1 (5 bases). This CDR3 is built from 15 residues. Trimming shortened V by 6 bases and J by 6 bases, and 15 bases separated the two germline ends. CDR1 and CDR2 (germline): SGHDN, FVKESK. The CDR3 here is CASRKRDGSNSPLHF. The CDR3 bases are TGTGCCAGCAGGAAGAGGGACGGGAGTAATTCACCCCTCCACTTT.

The genes are TRBV12-3 or TRBV12-4 and TRBJ1-1; 8 bases are shared with TRBD1. After removal of 6 bases from V and 7 bases from J, the junction contained 1 base not matched to a gene. The CDR3 is 11 amino acids. CDR3 nucleotide sequence: TGTGCCAGCAGAGACAGGGGTGAAGCTTTCTTT. Amino acid sequence: CASRDRGEAFF.

V and J are TRBV7-6 and TRBJ2-2; 8 bases agree with TRBD1. Germline assignment: CDR1 SGHVS and CDR2 FNYEAQ. This CDR3 has 16 amino acids. J lost 1 base, V lost 5 bases, and 6 bases had no gene match. The DNA of the CDR3 is TGTGCCAGCAGCCCCCAAGGACAGGGGAACACCGGGGAGCTGTTTTTT. It encodes CASSPQGQGNTGELFF.

This clone was recorded a few times. This CDR3 is also generated by other DNA sequences in the sample. V and J are TRBV30 and TRBJ1-5; 7 bases are shared with TRBD1. Germline assignment: CDR1 GTSNPN and CDR2 SVGIG (reference sequence). The CDR3 is made up of 14 amino acids. V was pared by 0 bases and J by 2 bases, with 1 base of the junction left unmatched. The DNA for the CDR3 is TGTGCCTGGAGTGTAGGACAGGGCAATCAGCCCCAGCATTTT. Its translation: CAWSVGQGNQPQHF.

The chain uses TRBV2 and TRBJ2-3; 10 bases line up with TRBD1. Per the germline V gene, CDR1 is SNHLY and CDR2 is FYNNEI. This CDR3 region has 15 residues. J gave up 2 bases and V 6 bases, and 5 bases lay outside the gene matches. The CDR3 nucleotides are TGTGCCAGCAGCCCCGGGACAGGGGACACAGATACGCAGTATTTT. Its protein product is CASSPGTGDTDTQYF.

This clone was picked up a small number of times. The chain links TRBV5-1 to TRBJ2-1; 7 positions agree with TRBD1. J lost 7 bases, V lost 1 base, and 11 bases had no gene match. CDR3 length: 16 amino acids. Germline lookup yields CDR1 SGHRS and CDR2 YFSETQ. CDR3 DNA: TGCGCCAGCAGCTTGTCGGCCACAGACAGGGCGAATGAGCAGTTCTTC. Translated, it gives CASSLSATDRANEQFF.

The genes are TRBV9 and TRBJ2-7, with 8 bases matching TRBD2. V trimming: 0 bases; J trimming: 7 bases; junction bases outside the gene matches: 6. The CDR3 extends over 14 amino acids. Germline CDR1 and CDR2: SGDLS and YYNGEE. DNA for the CDR3: TGTGCCAGCAGCGTAGACGGGGGGGCTCGGGAGCAGTACTTC. Its translation is CASSVDGGAREQYF. Full variable domain (remainder filled in from reference TRBV9 and TRBJ2-7): DSGVTQTPKHLITATGQRVTLRCSPRSGDLSVYWYQQSLDQGLQFLIQYYNGEERAKGNILERFSAQQFPDLHSELNLSSLELGDSALYFCASSVDGGAREQYFGPGTRLTVT.

The V call is TRBV5-8, the J call TRBJ2-2, with a weak D call TRBD1 (5 bases). The CDR3 loop spans 15 amino acids. Germline V gene data show CDR1 as SGHTS and CDR2 as YDEGEE. Between the trimmed V and J ends, which lost 1 base and 2 bases, there was a span of 9 bases. The CDR3 protein is CASSLYRSNTGELFF. The CDR3 nucleotides are TGTGCCAGCAGCTTGTACAGGAGCAACACCGGGGAGCTGTTTTTT.

The CDR3 region is CASSQDSGGAWDTQYF. The CDR3 nucleotides are TGTGCCAGCAGCCAAGATAGCGGGGGGGCCTGGGATACGCAGTATTTT. The chain is built from TRBV3-1 (or the pseudogene TRBV3-2) and TRBJ2-3; 11 bases fit TRBD2. This CDR3 is 16 amino acids long. V lost 0 bases, J lost 6 bases, and 5 bases stayed unmatched. The V gene's germline CDR1 is LGHDT and CDR2 YNNKEL (reference sequence).

V is TRBV5-1 and J is TRBJ2-7; 7 nucleotides align to TRBD1. This CDR3 contains 15 residues. With 1 base clipped from V and 4 bases from J, the junction kept 8 bases outside the gene matches. CDR1 and CDR2 (germline): SGHRS, YFSETQ. The DNA of the CDR3 is TGCGCCAGCAGCTTGTTTCGGACAGGAACTTACGAGCAGTACTTC. Translation gives CASSLFRTGTYEQYF.

This clone is a singleton in its sample. The CDR3 loop is CASQGGAGILFF. CDR3 nucleotide sequence: TGTGCCAGCCAAGGGGGCGCAGGGATACTGTTTTTT. This chain links TRBV6-5 with TRBJ1-4; 7 positions match TRBD1. CDR3 length: 12 amino acids. CDR1 and CDR2 (germline): MNHEY, SVGAGI. Trimming at V came to 8 bases and at J to 13 bases, leaving 10 bases not matched to a gene.

This rearrangement joins TRBV13 to TRBJ2-1; TRBD2 is a possible D gene (7 bases). Germline V CDR1 and CDR2: PRHDT, FYEKMQ (reference sequence). CDR3 size: 16 residues. V was pared by 0 bases and J by 4 bases, with 13 bases between. The CDR3 is CASSLGVGGGYNEQFF. For the CDR3, the DNA is TGTGCCAGCAGCTTAGGAGTAGGGGGAGGGTACAATGAGCAGTTCTTC.

The rearrangement joins TRBV19 to TRBJ2-7; D unresolved. The V gene's germline CDR1 is LNHDA and CDR2 SQIVND (reference sequence). This CDR3 has 14 amino acids. V shed 0 bases and J shed 0 bases, with 6 bases lying between them. CDR3: CASSIDEVSYEQYF. The CDR3 DNA is TGTGCCAGTAGTATAGATGAGGTCTCCTACGAGCAGTACTTC.